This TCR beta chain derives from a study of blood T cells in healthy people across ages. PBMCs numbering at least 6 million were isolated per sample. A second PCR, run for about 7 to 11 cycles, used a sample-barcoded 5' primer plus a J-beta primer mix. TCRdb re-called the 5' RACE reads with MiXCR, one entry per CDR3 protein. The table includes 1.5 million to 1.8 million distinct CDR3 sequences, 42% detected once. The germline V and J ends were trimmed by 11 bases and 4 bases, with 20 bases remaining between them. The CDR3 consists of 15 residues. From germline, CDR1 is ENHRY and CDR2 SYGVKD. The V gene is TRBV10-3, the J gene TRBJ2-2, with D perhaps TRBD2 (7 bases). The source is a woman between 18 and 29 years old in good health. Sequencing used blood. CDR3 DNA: TGTGCCGTCCTAGGGGGGGCCTCGAGCACCGGGGAGCTGTTTTTT. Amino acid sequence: CAVLGGASSTGELFF.